The TCR beta chain under discussion was sequenced for a study of T cell repertoires in cytomegalovirus infection. About the study: CMV infection and matching HLA type were both indicated by public TCR beta signatures.

Only a few counts were recorded for this clonotype. Antigen specificity is unknown. Notes on the study in general: Using cumulative public TCR beta family frequency, the authors identified those who carried CMV together with the relevant HLA. Predominance within the ex vivo response was attributable to HLA-C-restricted CMV-specific TCR beta clonotypes.

The CDR3 sequence is 14 residues long. In germline, CDR1 is LGHNT, CDR2 FRNRAP. V lost 7 bases and J lost 4, with 14 bases in between. One entry per CDR3 protein, called by TCRdb with MiXCR from the reads. The sample shows nearly 650,000 distinct CDR3 sequences, approximately 24% of them seen only once. The rearrangement joins TRBV12-5 to TRBJ2-1, with TRBD2 as a possible D gene (5 bases). This receptor was taken from a human donor in good health (CMV status not recorded). Some clones in this sample may be carry-over from other donors' samples. Sequencing was carried out using CD8+ T cells from PBMCs. Written as DNA, the CDR3 is TGTGCTAGTGCCCACGAGGGAAGATACAATGAGCAGTTCTTC. Its protein product is CASAHEGRYNEQFF.